This T cell receptor (beta chain) was documented in a study of shared clonotypes between healthy human individuals (dated by TCRdb to about 2020). The study in broad terms: Three men and a couple of women, aged 18 to 49 years, made up the cohort. Leukapheresis yielded between about 0.85 and 9.5 billion PBMCs per donor. Libraries were prepared and TCR repertoires were sequenced by different laboratories using diverse techniques, in order to increase sequencing depth and limit assay-specific biases. The study deeply sequenced blood TCR repertoires of five healthy adults to estimate repertoire size and the extent of clonotype sharing between individuals. Per donor, three plates each were used for CD4 naive and CD4 memory, two for CD8 naive, and one for CD8 memory. Findings and caveats that apply to the study as a whole: Sharing across a few donors was observed for around 4.8% of naive CD4, 3% to 3.5% of naive CD8, over 2% of memory CD4, and roughly 0.4% of memory CD8 clonotypes. Compared with non-shared clonotypes, the clonotypes found in all four sorted-subset donors had higher generation probabilities. Only blood was sampled, and tissue TCR repertoires likely differ from those in blood. Naive subsets generally had larger estimated clonotype richness than memory subsets. Pairwise subsampling led to the expectation that sequencing depth would affect the degree of clonotype sharing among donors. Incomplete sequencing was indicated by rarefaction of sorted-subset datasets, despite the large sequencing depth. The small number of donors limited the genetic and exposure-history diversity represented.

On this clone: Its target antigen remains unknown. One base away there is no much larger clone; base qualities are not given.

For the CD8 naive samples, CD45RO-negative cells were positively selected for CCR7, yielding a CD45RA+CCR7+ population from which TemRA cells were excluded. The donors were healthy, HIV-negative adults with no recently reported acute infections or vaccinations. Every donor was a Caucasian adult living in Nashville, Tennessee, USA. Blood was collected by leukapheresis, and PBMCs were isolated by Ficoll-Histopaque density gradient centrifugation and then cryopreserved in liquid nitrogen vapor phase. Analytical flow cytometry was used to check the purity and quantity of each magnetically sorted T cell population. Each sorted fraction had its genomic DNA isolated and then quantified by UV absorbance on a Nanodrop 2000c. From its cysteine to its phenylalanine, the CDR3 spans 18 amino acids. CDR3 DNA is the only sequence kept; it has 54 bases, read in frame from the first base. CDR1 SGHDN and CDR2 FVKESK were looked up in the germline V gene. V is pruned by 0 bases and J by 1 base, leaving 6 bases of the junction without a gene match.

TCR CDR3 regions were amplified from genomic DNA by multiplex PCR using the deep immunoSEQ assay. Genomic DNA extracted from each cell subset was distributed evenly over all wells of several immunoSEQ 96-well plates, and each plate served as one replicate. For sorted subsets, each replicate PCR was loaded with approximately 0.2 ug genomic DNA, equivalent to about 33,000 T cell genomes. The purified libraries were quantified using a Qubit 3.0 fluorometer, sized with a Bioanalyzer 2100, and then quantified again using the KAPA Library Quantification kit. Each immunoSEQ 96-well plate was sequenced on its own single-read 150-cycle Illumina NextSeq 550 flow cell. Turning to the authors' computational methods: Because the immunoSEQ output held only junctional sequences and lacked quality scores, the filtering could not match the filtering applied to full-length reads. Sequences were annotated with PyIR, a Python wrapper for IgBLAST v1.9, and V/J genes and CDR3 were assigned using IMGT germline references. Reads were removed for weak V/J assignments (E-value above 1e-6), missing CDR3, stop codons, out-of-frame junctions, or ambiguous translated residues. A V3J clonotype was defined by an identical inferred V gene, J gene, and CDR3 amino acid sequence. To compute the percentage overlap between repertoires, the number of shared unique clonotypes was divided by the size of the smaller repertoire. Richness of each repertoire was evaluated using RTK rarefaction, the Chao1 estimator, and Recon v2.1 estimates of unobserved clonotypes. OLGA was used to compute generation probabilities for all TCRbeta clonotypes that the gDNA method yielded from a handful of donors. TCRdb retrieved this table from immuneACCESS and kept in-frame rearrangements only. Not all clones are present; in checked studies, unresolved V genes account for under half, and no reason is known for the remainder. The V and J calls and clone size are taken from that table; D and trimming were inferred from the DNA. Present in this sample are about 1,900,000 clones, roughly 95% of which were seen just once. The ten most abundant clones make up 1% to 1.5% of the sample.

The TCR originated in a man between 18 and 29 years old in good health. Recombination linked TRBV14 to TRBJ2-2; the junction holds 9 bases that match TRBD1. Sequences were obtained from naive CD8+ T cells sorted from blood. In light of the paper, this sample's cell subset or site label describes: CD45RA+CCR7+. The DNA is TGTGCCAGCAGCCAAGAAGGGTGGACAGGGGAGAACACCGGGGAGCTGTTTTTT. Its amino acids are CASSQEGWTGENTGELFF. The entire variable domain, with the stretches around the CDR3 drawn from the reference TRBV14 and TRBJ2-2 proteins, is EAGVTQFPSHSVIEKGQTVTLRCDPISGHDNLYWYRRVMGKEIKFLLHFVKESKQDESGMPNNRFLAERTGGTYSTLKVQPAELEDSGVYFCASSQEGWTGENTGELFFGEGSRLTVL.